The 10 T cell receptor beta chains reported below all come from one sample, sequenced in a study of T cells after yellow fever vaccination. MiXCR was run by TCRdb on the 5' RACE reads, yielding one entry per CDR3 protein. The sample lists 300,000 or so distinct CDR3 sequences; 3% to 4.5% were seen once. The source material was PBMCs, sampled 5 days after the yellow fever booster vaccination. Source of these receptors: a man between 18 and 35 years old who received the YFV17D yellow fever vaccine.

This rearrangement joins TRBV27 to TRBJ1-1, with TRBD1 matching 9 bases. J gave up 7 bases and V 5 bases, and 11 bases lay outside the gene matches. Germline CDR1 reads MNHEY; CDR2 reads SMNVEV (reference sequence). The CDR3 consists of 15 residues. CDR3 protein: CASSSIQGAPDEAFF. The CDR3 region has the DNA TGTGCCAGCAGTAGTATACAGGGGGCCCCCGATGAAGCTTTCTTT.

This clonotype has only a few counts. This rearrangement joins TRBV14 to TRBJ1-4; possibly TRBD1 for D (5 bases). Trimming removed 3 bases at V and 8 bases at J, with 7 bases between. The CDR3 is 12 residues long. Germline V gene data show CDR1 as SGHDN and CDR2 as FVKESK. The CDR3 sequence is CASSHREEKLFF. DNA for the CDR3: TGTGCCAGCAGCCACAGGGAGGAAAAACTGTTTTTT.

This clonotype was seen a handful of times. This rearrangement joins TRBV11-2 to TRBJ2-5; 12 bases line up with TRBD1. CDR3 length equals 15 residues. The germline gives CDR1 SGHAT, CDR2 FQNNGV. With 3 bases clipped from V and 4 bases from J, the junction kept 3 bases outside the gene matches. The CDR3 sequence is CASSFWDRGRETQYF. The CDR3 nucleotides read TGTGCCAGCAGCTTCTGGGACAGGGGGCGAGAGACCCAGTACTTC.

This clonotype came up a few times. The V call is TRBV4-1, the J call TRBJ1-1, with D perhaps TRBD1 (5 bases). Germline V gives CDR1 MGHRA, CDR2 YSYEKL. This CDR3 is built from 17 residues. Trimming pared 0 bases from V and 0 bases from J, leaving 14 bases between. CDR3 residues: CASSQEDPGRLNTEAFF. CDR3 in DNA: TGCGCCAGCAGCCAAGAAGACCCGGGACGACTGAACACTGAAGCTTTCTTT.

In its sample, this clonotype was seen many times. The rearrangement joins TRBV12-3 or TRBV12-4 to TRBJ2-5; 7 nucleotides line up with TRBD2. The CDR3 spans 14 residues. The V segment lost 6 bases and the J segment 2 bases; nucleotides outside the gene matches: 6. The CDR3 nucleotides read TGTGCCAGCAGATCGAGCGGGGCACAAGAGACCCAGTACTTC. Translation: CASRSSGAQETQYF.

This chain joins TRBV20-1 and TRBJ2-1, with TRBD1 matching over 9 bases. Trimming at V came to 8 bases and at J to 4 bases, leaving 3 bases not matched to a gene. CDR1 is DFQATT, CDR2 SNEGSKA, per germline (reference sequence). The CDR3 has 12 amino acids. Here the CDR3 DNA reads TGCAGTACGACAGGGGGATACAATGAGCAGTTCTTC. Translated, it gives CSTTGGYNEQFF.

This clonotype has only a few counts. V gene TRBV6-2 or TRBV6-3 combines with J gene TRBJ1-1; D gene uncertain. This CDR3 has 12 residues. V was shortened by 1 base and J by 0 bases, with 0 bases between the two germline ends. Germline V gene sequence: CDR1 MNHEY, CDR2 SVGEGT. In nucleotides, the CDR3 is TGTGCCAGCAGTTACTTGAACACTGAAGCTTTCTTT. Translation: CASSYLNTEAFF.

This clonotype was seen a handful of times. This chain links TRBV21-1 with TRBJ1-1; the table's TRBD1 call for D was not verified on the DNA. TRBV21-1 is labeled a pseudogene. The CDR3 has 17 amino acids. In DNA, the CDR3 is TGTGCCAGCAGCAAAAAGGCGGTGGGACAGGTGAACACTGAAGCTTTCTTT. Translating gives CASSKKAVGQVNTEAFF.

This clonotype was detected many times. The CDR3 DNA reads TGTGCCAGCAGCTCCGGGACAGCCACCATAGTTCAGCATTTT. Its translation is CASSSGTATIVQHF. The V gene is TRBV11-2, the J gene TRBJ1-5; 7 bases match TRBD1. Germline assignment: CDR1 SGHAT and CDR2 FQNNGV. Trimming removed 4 bases from V and 13 bases from J; junction bases left unmatched: 13. There are 14 residues in the CDR3.

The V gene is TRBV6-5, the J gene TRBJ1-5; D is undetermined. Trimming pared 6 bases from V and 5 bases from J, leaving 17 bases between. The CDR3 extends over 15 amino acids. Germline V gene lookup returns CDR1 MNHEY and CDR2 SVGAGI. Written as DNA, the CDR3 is TGTGCCAGCAGACGAACGGTAGGGCGGGATCAGCCCCAGCATTTT. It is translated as CASRRTVGRDQPQHF.